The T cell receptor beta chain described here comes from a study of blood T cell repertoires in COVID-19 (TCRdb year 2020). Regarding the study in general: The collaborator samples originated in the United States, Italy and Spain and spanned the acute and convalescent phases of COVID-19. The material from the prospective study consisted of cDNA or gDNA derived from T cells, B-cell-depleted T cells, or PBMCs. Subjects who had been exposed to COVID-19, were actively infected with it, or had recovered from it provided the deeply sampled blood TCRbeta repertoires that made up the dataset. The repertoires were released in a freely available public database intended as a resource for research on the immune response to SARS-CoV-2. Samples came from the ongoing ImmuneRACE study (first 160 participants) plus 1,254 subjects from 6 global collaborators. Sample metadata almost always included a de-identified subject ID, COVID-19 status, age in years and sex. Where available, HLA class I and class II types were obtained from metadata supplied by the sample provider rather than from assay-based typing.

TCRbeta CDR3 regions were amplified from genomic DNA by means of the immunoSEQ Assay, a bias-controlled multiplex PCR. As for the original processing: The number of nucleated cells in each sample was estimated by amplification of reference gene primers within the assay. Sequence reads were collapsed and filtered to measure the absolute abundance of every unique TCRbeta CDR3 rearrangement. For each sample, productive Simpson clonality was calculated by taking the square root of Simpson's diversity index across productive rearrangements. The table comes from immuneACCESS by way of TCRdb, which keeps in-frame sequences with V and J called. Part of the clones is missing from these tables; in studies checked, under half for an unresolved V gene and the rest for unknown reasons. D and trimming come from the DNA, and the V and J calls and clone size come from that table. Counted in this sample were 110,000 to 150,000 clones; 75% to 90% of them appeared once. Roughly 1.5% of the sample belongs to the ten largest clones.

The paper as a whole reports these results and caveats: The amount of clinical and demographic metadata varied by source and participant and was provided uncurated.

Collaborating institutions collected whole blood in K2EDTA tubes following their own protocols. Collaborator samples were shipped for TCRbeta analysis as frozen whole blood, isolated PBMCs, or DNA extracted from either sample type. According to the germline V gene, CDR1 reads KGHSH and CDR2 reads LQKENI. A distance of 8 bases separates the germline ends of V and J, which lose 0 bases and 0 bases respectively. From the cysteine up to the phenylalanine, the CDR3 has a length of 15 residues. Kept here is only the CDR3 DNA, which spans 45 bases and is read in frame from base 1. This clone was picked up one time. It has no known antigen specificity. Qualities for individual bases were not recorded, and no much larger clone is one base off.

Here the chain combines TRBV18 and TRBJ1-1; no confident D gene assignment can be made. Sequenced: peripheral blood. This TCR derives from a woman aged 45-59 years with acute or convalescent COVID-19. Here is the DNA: TGTGCCAGCTCACCACCCCCAGCGGTGAACACTGAAGCTTTCTTT. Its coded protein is CASSPPPAVNTEAFF. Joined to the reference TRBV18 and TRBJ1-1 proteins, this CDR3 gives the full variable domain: NAGVMQNPRHLVRRRGQEARLRCSPMKGHSHVYWYRQLPEEGLKFMVYLQKENIIDESGMPKERFSAEFPKEGPSILRIQQVVRGDSAAYFCASSPPPAVNTEAFFGQGTRLTVV.